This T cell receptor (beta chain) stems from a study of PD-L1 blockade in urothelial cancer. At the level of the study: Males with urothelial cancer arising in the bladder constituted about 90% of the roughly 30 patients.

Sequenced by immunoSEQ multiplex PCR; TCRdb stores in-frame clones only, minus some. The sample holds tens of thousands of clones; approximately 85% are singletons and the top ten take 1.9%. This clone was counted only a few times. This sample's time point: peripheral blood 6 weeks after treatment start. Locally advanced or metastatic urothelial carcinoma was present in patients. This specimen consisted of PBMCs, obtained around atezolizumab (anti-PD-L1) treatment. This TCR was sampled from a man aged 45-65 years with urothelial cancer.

The chain's CDR3 is CASSFRLMDRLYNEQFF. The CDR3 bases are TGTGCCAGCAGTTTCCGCCTGATGGACAGACTTTACAATGAGCAGTTCTTC. The J gene is TRBJ2-1, the V gene TRBV27; possibly TRBD1 for D (6 bases). Germline V lookup: CDR1 MNHEY, CDR2 SMNVEV (reference sequence). Trimming removed 3 bases from V and 4 bases from J, with 19 bases in between. There are 17 residues in the CDR3.